This T cell receptor (beta chain) comes out of a study of low-dose radiotherapy and immunotherapy resistance in tumors. Time point given: before trial treatment. Alpha- and beta-chain coverage of first-strand cDNA came from TRAV- and TRBV-specific primers. A constant-region primer paired with the V-primer adapter amplified TCRs over about 19 PCR cycles. TCRdb re-analysed the reads in MiXCR, keeping a single row per CDR3 protein. The sample has 54,000 or so distinct CDR3 sequences, about 25% seen once. With 5 bases clipped from V and 6 bases from J, the junction kept 7 bases outside the gene matches. The CDR3 is 14 amino acids. The germline V gene encodes CDR1 SGHRS and CDR2 YFSETQ.

The TCR originated in a male donor with prostate cancer. The material was PBMCs, obtained before treatment. V and J are TRBV5-1 and TRBJ2-7, with TRBD1 identical over 11 bases. CDR3 sequence reads: CASRAGTGGREQYF. The DNA of the CDR3 is TGCGCCAGCAGGGCCGGGACAGGGGGGCGCGAGCAGTACTTC.